This entry is about one T cell receptor beta chain. Its target antigen remains unknown. No base-level quality is on record; no much larger clone is a single base apart. The cohort consisted of 650 to 850 healthy bone marrow donors. Cohort members were all nominally healthy when sampled, although unrecorded immune exposures were likely present. The donor was CMV seropositive and was included in the group of around 300 seropositive cohort members. A peripheral blood sample was collected from each donor, and TCR beta sequencing was performed on peripheral blood mononuclear cells. Genomic DNA extraction from the blood cell samples was performed with the Qiagen DNeasy Blood Extraction Kit. Libraries were built with the immunoSEQ multiplex PCR assay. A mixture of 60 forward primers for TCR Vbeta segments and 13 reverse primers for TCR Jbeta segments was used in the multiplex PCR. The CDR3 region of rearranged TCR beta genes was amplified from genomic DNA with a multiplex PCR assay. The amplified TCR beta libraries were sequenced on the Illumina HiSeq System as 87-base-pair reads. Per the original workflow: In a later analysis, tens of millions of unique TCR beta chains were counted across the roughly 700 repertoires, and about 9.9 million of these chains were shared by at least two donors. To remove PCR and sequencing errors, raw reads were error-corrected and collapsed into unique sequences using a nearest-neighbor algorithm that merged closely related sequences. To assign V, D and J gene segments, CDR3 sequences were aligned to IMGT reference sequences. For a sequence to be retained, a match of at least six nucleotides to both a V gene segment and a J gene segment was required. Rearrangements were classified as productive when the CDR3 lacked stop codons and remained in frame with V and J, and all other rearrangements were classified as non-productive. Following IMGT convention, CDR3 was defined as the stretch from the second conserved V-encoded cysteine to the conserved J-encoded phenylalanine. The earlier analysis of some 540 of the donors excluded any sequence lacking an unambiguous match to a single V gene segment. In an earlier analysis of approximately 590 of the donors, V segments were called functional above 56.7% productive rearrangements and were called segregating when the between-donor standard deviation exceeded 5%. A statistical classification framework was built for diagnosing cytomegalovirus status from the catalog of TCR beta chain sequences. A later analysis assigned V and J genes by comparing TCR nucleotide sequences with IMGT/GENE-DB human TR gene sequences. In a later analysis, CDR3 sequences and most-parsimonious VDJ recombination scenarios were assigned using the TCRdist pipeline. In a later analysis, every TCR beta chain was defined by the combination of its CDR3 amino acid sequence and its V-gene family, and reads without a unique V-gene family were dropped. In a later analysis, 500 to 700 highly shared, low-generation-probability nucleotide sequences were removed to address suspected cross-contamination and a sequencing artifact. In a later analysis, a clonal expansion index for each public chain was calculated from normalized within-repertoire ranks of inferred template counts. Generation probabilities in a later analysis came from a VDJ recombination model fitted to out-of-frame rearrangements, and those results were checked against IGoR. Hypergeometric tests were used in a later analysis to score TCR-TCR, TCR-HLA and TCR-CMV co-occurrence, with a repertoire-size bias correction applied to the TCR pairs. False discovery rates were estimated in a later analysis by permuting HLA or CMV assignments 20 times. In a later analysis, co-occurring TCRs were grouped with DBSCAN, and TCRdist sequence similarity was added when clustering was performed within HLA-allele-positive subsets. Repertoires with fewer than 30,000 or more than 120,000 public chains, plus five repertoires with anomalous nucleotide sharing, were excluded from co-occurrence clustering. TCRdb provides this immuneACCESS table in a form limited to in-frame rearrangements. Some clones are lacking; in checked studies, under half of them reflect an unresolved V gene, and why the rest are absent is not known. That table gives V, J and clone size, and the DNA gave D and trimming. The sample table records 150,000 to 200,000 clones; roughly 88% of these occur just once. Jointly, the top ten make up around 6.6% of the sample.

The entry originates in a study of cytomegalovirus exposure and HLA in healthy donors (dated by TCRdb to 2015 to 2018). For the study in its entirety: An earlier analysis of roughly 630 of the donors reported approximately 290 Gb of sequence data and about 100 million unique TCR beta sequences from 190 million or so T cells. A later analysis re-examined previously published TCR beta repertoires from roughly 720 donors and added high-resolution HLA genotyping to investigate patterns of TCR occurrence. In addition to the first cohort of roughly 670 subjects, a separate validation cohort of 120 different subjects was used. Roughly five DR-DQ haplotypes were handled as single units for association and clustering because linkage in the cohort was strong. Donor age, sex, ethnicity and CMV serostatus were compiled alongside the repertoire data. Rather than using new phenotypic data, the later analysis identified candidate immune exposures from TCR beta sequences and from how often those sequences occurred across donors. To decide whether each TCR beta V gene segment behaved as functional or pseudogenic, an earlier analysis of some 600 of the donors relied on high-throughput TCR beta sequencing. The study aimed to test whether cataloging public T cell receptors could reveal signatures of past pathogen exposure. Using immunosequencing, the study profiled T cell repertoires from 500 to 800 subjects and related those repertoires to cytomegalovirus serostatus. HLA typing covered class I and class II loci at four-digit resolution. Every repertoire in the discovery cohort had been generated on one and the same sequencing platform. Among the approximately 430 genotyped donors, 81% belonged to the genetic ancestry cluster associated with self-reported Caucasian donors. Roughly 300 gigabases of sequencing data and around 80 million unique TCR sequences made up an early release that covered about 640 HLA-typed donors. Among a few hundred genotyped donors of the cohort, an average of 235,054 unique TCR beta nucleotide sequences were sequenced per donor, roughly a sixth of them non-productive. Typing coverage varied by locus: roughly 620-640 donors for A, B, C, DRB1 and DQB1; roughly 500 for DQA1; nearly 610 for DPA1; fewer than 480 for DPB1. Genome-wide SNP genotypes for about 65% of the 666 donors were used in a later genetic analysis, which treated that subset as a discovery cohort. The study combined high-throughput TCR immunosequencing, statistical association of individual TCRs with disease status, and machine learning to predict cytomegalovirus infection status.

The investigation overall reported the following: A later analysis associated 15,000 to 20,000 TCR beta sequences with specific HLA alleles at a false discovery rate of 0.05. Strong co-occurrence of HLA alleles, especially DR and DQ, made assigning TCR associations to individual alleles difficult. Because the 87-base-pair reads could not distinguish some IMGT-functional V segments, including TRBV6-2 and TRBV6-3, those segments were excluded. V-gene and J-gene trimming of TCR beta chains was associated with a missense DCLRE1C variant in a later genetic analysis, and the association was replicated in an independent cohort. Several of the top co-occurrence clusters appeared to be linked to parvovirus B19, influenza, CMV and Epstein-Barr virus, according to a later analysis. Presence/absence analyses assumed roughly uniform sequencing depth across donors, an assumption that may not hold. This cohort had only TCR beta chains sequenced, and the lack of alpha or paired-chain data limited which features could be detected. The classifier was reported to diagnose cytomegalovirus status with high specificity and sensitivity in both the original and validation cohorts. Three of the identified cytomegalovirus-associated TCR beta chains were confirmed in vitro to be specific for cytomegalovirus antigens. A later genetic analysis reported fewer N-insertions in productive TCRs among donors in an Asian-associated ancestry cluster than the roughly 620-donor mean. A cluster of highly shared sequence variants was judged likely to represent a technical artifact of the sequencing pipeline. The study listed 150 to 200 TCR beta chains as associated with cytomegalovirus. In an earlier analysis of more than 500 of the donors, most TCR beta V segments appeared in productive rearrangements about 87% or about 30% of the time, broadly matching IMGT annotations. Because some donors lacked HLA typing at each locus, the association tests relied only on the typed subset. In a later analysis, most CMV-associated TCR beta chains were found to appear HLA-restricted, with HLA associations seemingly driven largely by CMV exposure. The authors suggested that the approach could potentially be generalized to other disease states and immunological phenotypes. Across donors, most TCR sequences were observed very rarely, whereas some public TCRs were present in many individuals. Immune exposure information for the cohort was limited to CMV serostatus. A further reported finding was that TCR beta sequences accurately predicted the HLA-A and HLA-B alleles for most subjects in the first cohort. Because counts were too low, fewer than 20 rarely observed V segments, including chromosome 9 orphons, were excluded from the earlier analysis of 587 of the donors. In a later analysis, TCR association rates were found to vary across HLA loci, with the most associated TCRs seen for DRB1 alleles and the fewest for HLA-C alleles. A later analysis found that HLA-associated TCR beta chains were more clonally expanded and had lower generation probabilities than equally common non-associated chains. Correlated functional status among segregating V segments might be attributable to linkage disequilibrium, but an unknown experimental factor could not be ruled out.

The CDR3 goes from the cysteine to the phenylalanine over 15 residues. Solely the CDR3 DNA is kept, with 45 bases framed from the first base. This receptor was identified in a man in his forties or fifties in good health and CMV-seropositive. The sequence joins TRBV21-1 to TRBJ1-1; the table calls TRBD1, which could not be checked here. TRBV21-1 is classified as a pseudogene. The sequenced material came from PBMCs. The base sequence is TGTGCCAGCCCCCCTCGGGACAGCTTGAACACTGAAGCTTTCTTT. Its protein reads: CASPPRDSLNTEAFF.